The 24 T cell receptor beta chains below come from one sample, sequenced in a study of blood T cell repertoires in COVID-19. The assay was immunoSEQ multiplex PCR, and TCRdb's table has in-frame clones only and misses some. The table shows 150,000 to 200,000 clones, with approximately 79% occurring only once. Sequences were obtained from peripheral blood. The receptors here all came from a woman of 80 years or more with acute or convalescent COVID-19.

The chain carries TRBV5-6 and TRBJ2-3, with a tentative D call TRBD1 (5 bases). V shed 4 bases and J shed 6 bases, with 12 bases lying between them. Per the germline V gene, CDR1 is SGHDT and CDR2 is YYEEEE. The length of the CDR3 is 13 residues. CDR3 nucleotides: TGTGCCAGCAGCGCCACCAGGGTTGATACGCAGTATTTT. Translation: CASSATRVDTQYF.

The chain recombines TRBV6-4 with TRBJ1-2; 8 bases align to TRBD1. Germline V gene lookup returns CDR1 MRHNA and CDR2 SNTAGT. V dropped 6 bases and J dropped 6; count of bases not matched to a gene: 9. The CDR3 loop spans 14 amino acids. The DNA for the CDR3 is TGTGCCAGCAGGTTGACAGGGGAAAGTGATGGCTACACCTTC. It specifies CASRLTGESDGYTF.

The rearrangement joins TRBV5-1 to TRBJ2-3; 8 bases are shared with TRBD1. Germline CDR1 and CDR2: SGHRS and YFSETQ. The CDR3 is 15 residues long. The ends lost 0 bases at V and 6 bases at J; junction bases unmatched: 6. The CDR3 DNA reads as TGCGCCAGCAGCTTGGGGTCAGGGGGCGATGATACGCAGTATTTT. Its translation is CASSLGSGGDDTQYF.

The V gene is TRBV5-1, the J gene TRBJ2-6, with 10 bases matching TRBD1. Trimming took 4 bases from V and 1 from J; bases not matched to a gene: 11. The germline V gene has CDR1 SGHRS and CDR2 YFSETQ. CDR3 length: 19 residues. CDR3 residues: CASSLTWTGGSSGANVLTF. The CDR3 coding sequence is TGCGCCAGCAGCCTTACTTGGACAGGGGGGTCTTCTGGGGCCAACGTCCTGACTTTC.

The rearrangement joins TRBV2 to TRBJ1-1; a possible D gene is TRBD1 (6 bases). Germline loops: CDR1 SNHLY, CDR2 FYNNEI. The CDR3 has 13 amino acids. The V and J ends lost 5 bases and 5 bases respectively, with 12 bases between them. The CDR3 sequence is CASSPLGTTEAFF. The CDR3 DNA follows: TGTGCCAGCAGTCCCCTGGGGACAACTGAAGCTTTCTTT.

The rearrangement uses TRBV11-2 and TRBJ2-3, with 11 bases identical to TRBD1. J was trimmed by 3 bases and V by 3 bases; bases with no gene match: 8. The CDR3 totals 17 residues. Germline V gene lookup returns CDR1 SGHAT and CDR2 FQNNGV. The CDR3 is CASSFPGTGGWTDTQYF. The CDR3 nucleotides read TGTGCCAGCAGCTTCCCCGGGACAGGGGGTTGGACAGATACGCAGTATTTT.

This clone was observed once. V and J are TRBV19 and TRBJ2-5; D remains ambiguous. Germline CDR1 LNHDA, CDR2 SQIVND (reference sequence). V was shortened by 1 base and J by 2 bases, with 11 bases between the two germline ends. CDR3 length: 15 residues. CDR3 residues: CASSIGGGTQETQYF. CDR3 DNA: TGTGCCAGTAGTATAGGCGGCGGAACACAAGAGACCCAGTACTTC.

The chain has TRBV6-6 and TRBJ2-5, with D unclear. The length of the CDR3 is 14 residues. With 0 bases removed from V and 2 bases from J, the gap between germline ends came to 7 bases. From germline, CDR1 is MNHNY and CDR2 SVGAGI (reference sequence). The CDR3 coding sequence is TGTGCCAGCAGTTACTCGGGCAGTCAAGAGACCCAGTACTTC. Its protein is CASSYSGSQETQYF.

The V call is TRBV19, the J call TRBJ2-5; 7 nucleotides align to TRBD1. Germline V gene sequence: CDR1 LNHDA, CDR2 SQIVND (reference sequence). J was trimmed by 10 bases and V by 3 bases; bases with no gene match: 11. The CDR3 loop spans 14 amino acids. The CDR3 region has the DNA TGTGCCAGTAGTATCCTTAACGACAGGGCGGTCCAGTACTTC. It translates to CASSILNDRAVQYF.

The genes are TRBV10-2 and TRBJ2-3; 8 bases fit TRBD2. J gave up 4 bases and V 8 bases, and 11 bases lay outside the gene matches. The CDR3 totals 15 residues. Germline V gene data show CDR1 as WSHSY and CDR2 as SAAADI. The CDR3 is CASFSPGGEADTQYF. In DNA, the CDR3 is TGCGCCAGCTTTTCCCCGGGGGGGGAAGCAGATACGCAGTATTTT.

For this clone: Sequence at one end of the junction differs from germline and may be a read error. The V call is TRBV6-5, the J call TRBJ2-3, with 10 positions matching TRBD2. This CDR3 spans 13 amino acids. The germline V gene encodes CDR1 MNHEY and CDR2 SVGAGI. The CDR3 protein is CASSYSASGGAEF. The CDR3 nucleotides read TGTGCCAGCAGTTACTCGGCCAGCGGGGGGGCCGAATTT.

The chain's CDR3 is CASSLVTRGTDTQYF. Here the CDR3 DNA reads TGTGCCAGCAGCTTGGTTACTAGGGGCACAGATACGCAGTATTTT. The rearrangement links TRBV5-4 to TRBJ2-3; D is possibly TRBD2 (5 bases). This CDR3 is 15 amino acids long. Germline CDR1 is SGHNT and CDR2 is YYREEE (reference sequence). Trimming took off 0 bases at V and 1 base at J, with 9 bases between the two ends.

This clone was counted a few times. The V call is TRBV7-9, the J call TRBJ2-1; D is uncertain. The CDR3 consists of 13 residues. V lost 1 base and J lost 7, with 8 bases in between. The V gene's germline CDR1 is SEHNR and CDR2 FQNEAQ (reference sequence). In DNA, the CDR3 is TGTGCCAGCAGCTTAGTCTCCCGTAATGAGCAGTTCTTC. Its translation: CASSLVSRNEQFF.

The chain joins TRBV10-3 to TRBJ1-2; possible D gene TRBD1, 6 bases. The V and J ends lost 6 bases and 8 bases respectively, with 16 bases between them. The CDR3 spans 13 residues. Germline loops: CDR1 ENHRY, CDR2 SYGVKD. CDR3 nucleotides: TGTGCCATCAGGACACAGGGTGGCCAAGGCTACACCTTC. Its translation is CAIRTQGGQGYTF.

The chain couples TRBV6-6 to TRBJ1-2, with a possible D match to TRBD1 (6 bases). This CDR3 comprises 15 residues. V dropped 6 bases and J dropped 4 bases, with 18 bases sitting between them. In germline, CDR1 is MNHNY, CDR2 SVGAGI (reference sequence). The CDR3 loop is CASSGSKGDLYGYTF. In DNA form, the CDR3 reads TGTGCCAGCAGCGGAAGTAAGGGGGACCTCTATGGCTACACCTTC.

The chain links TRBV18 to TRBJ1-2; 7 bases match TRBD1. Trimming at V came to 1 base and at J to 0 bases, leaving 5 bases not matched to a gene. Germline V gene lookup returns CDR1 KGHSH and CDR2 LQKENI. The CDR3 has 16 amino acids. The CDR3 sequence is CASSPRTGDANYGYTF. The CDR3 bases are TGTGCCAGCTCACCACGGACAGGCGACGCTAACTATGGCTACACCTTC.

The chain couples TRBV5-1 to TRBJ2-5, with a tentative D call TRBD2 (5 bases). The CDR3 is 13 residues long. In germline, CDR1 is SGHRS, CDR2 YFSETQ. V was clipped by 0 bases and J by 4 bases, with 7 bases between them. This CDR3 is CASSLVRGETQYF. CDR3 DNA: TGCGCCAGCAGCTTGGTCCGGGGAGAGACCCAGTACTTC. The whole variable domain, filled in from reference TRBV5-1 and TRBJ2-5, reads KAGVTQTPRYLIKTRGQQVTLSCSPISGHRSVSWYQQTPGQGLQFLFEYFSETQRNKGNFPGRFSGRQFSNSRSEMNVSTLELGDSALYLCASSLVRGETQYFGPGTRLLVL.

The chain recombines TRBV25-1 with TRBJ2-4; maybe TRBD1 (6 bases). The germline V gene encodes CDR1 MGHDK and CDR2 SYGVNS. V was trimmed by 2 bases and J by 0 bases, leaving 8 bases between them. CDR3 length: 15 amino acids. The CDR3 DNA reads as TGTGCCAGCAGTGAAACAGGGTTAGCCAAAAACATTCAGTACTTC. Encoded protein: CASSETGLAKNIQYF.

J is TRBJ1-1 and V is TRBV2; D gene uncertain. The CDR3 consists of 15 residues. Trimming took off 1 base at V and 1 base at J, with 10 bases between the two ends. Germline V CDR1 and CDR2: SNHLY, FYNNEI. The CDR3 is CASSEGPWRNTEAFF. The CDR3 nucleotides are TGTGCCAGCAGTGAAGGTCCCTGGAGGAACACTGAAGCTTTCTTT. Full variable domain (missing parts from reference TRBV2 and TRBJ1-1): EPEVTQTPSHQVTQMGQEVILRCVPISNHLYFYWYRQILGQKVEFLVSFYNNEISEKSEIFDDQFSVERPDGSNFTLKIRSTKLEDSAMYFCASSEGPWRNTEAFFGQGTRLTVV.

The chain carries TRBV2 and TRBJ1-1, with D maybe TRBD1 (6 bases). The germline V and J ends were trimmed by 3 bases and 4 bases, with 9 bases remaining between them. The CDR3 sequence is 13 residues long. Germline CDR1 and CDR2: SNHLY and FYNNEI. The DNA of the CDR3 is TGTGCCAGCAGTGATTTGGGGGCCACTGAAGCTTTCTTT. The encoded protein is CASSDLGATEAFF. Filled out from reference TRBV2 and TRBJ1-1, the complete variable domain reads EPEVTQTPSHQVTQMGQEVILRCVPISNHLYFYWYRQILGQKVEFLVSFYNNEISEKSEIFDDQFSVERPDGSNFTLKIRSTKLEDSAMYFCASSDLGATEAFFGQGTRLTVV.

The chain is built from TRBV2 and TRBJ2-3, with D perhaps TRBD2 (5 bases). The CDR3 loop spans 15 amino acids. Germline CDR1 and CDR2: SNHLY and FYNNEI. Trimming took 3 bases from V and 2 from J, leaving 12 bases between them. CDR3 amino acids: CASSDPSNFTDTQYF. CDR3 nucleotides: TGTGCCAGCAGTGACCCTAGCAATTTCACAGATACGCAGTATTTT.

The chain has TRBV6-2 or TRBV6-3 and TRBJ1-1; 8 nucleotides line up with TRBD1. Germline assignment: CDR1 MNHEY and CDR2 SVGEGT. The V gene end was trimmed by 2 bases and the J gene end by 5 bases; junction bases not matched to a gene: 7. The CDR3 is 15 residues long. The DNA of the CDR3 is TGTGCCAGCAGTTACGAGAGGACAGGGTTGACTGAAGCTTTCTTT. Translation gives CASSYERTGLTEAFF.

The V call is TRBV19, the J call TRBJ1-2; 7 nucleotides agree with TRBD1. Germline V gives CDR1 LNHDA, CDR2 SQIVND (reference sequence). The CDR3 is 15 amino acids. After removal of 0 bases from V and 2 bases from J, the junction contained 3 bases not matched to a gene. Here the CDR3 DNA reads TGTGCCAGTAGTATAGACAGGGGGTCGAACTATGGCTACACCTTC. It is translated as CASSIDRGSNYGYTF.

The chain couples TRBV6-2 or TRBV6-3 to TRBJ1-5, with TRBD1 identical over 9 bases. This CDR3 is 17 amino acids long. The V and J ends lost 5 bases and 2 bases, in that order; junction bases with no gene match: 10. Per the germline V gene, CDR1 is MNHEY and CDR2 is SVGEGT. This CDR3 is CASSPNRGRGGNQPQHF. As DNA, the CDR3 is TGTGCCAGCAGTCCGAACAGGGGGCGCGGGGGCAATCAGCCCCAGCATTTT.